The 4 T cell receptor beta chains below were found in one sample sequenced in a study of blood T cell repertoires in COVID-19. Sequenced by immunoSEQ multiplex PCR; TCRdb stores in-frame clones only, minus some. In the table there are some 260,000 clones, around nine tenths of which are singletons. Sequencing was done on a sample of peripheral blood. These TCRs come from a woman aged 40 to 50 who had recovered from COVID-19.

The chain couples TRBV14 to TRBJ2-7; 7 bases match TRBD2. This CDR3 has 15 residues. Germline CDR1 is SGHDN and CDR2 is FVKESK. Germline trimming cut 1 base from V and 2 bases from J; bases unmatched to any gene: 5. Written as DNA, the CDR3 is TGTGCCAGCAGCCAAGGGCGGGGGAATACCTACGAGCAGTACTTC. Translation gives CASSQGRGNTYEQYF.

V and J are TRBV12-3 or TRBV12-4 and TRBJ1-2; tentative D call: TRBD1 (6 bases). The V and J ends lost 6 bases and 2 bases respectively, with 10 bases between them. The CDR3 is made up of 13 amino acids. The CDR3 spells CASRQQGNYGYTF. CDR3 nucleotides: TGTGCCAGCAGACAACAGGGAAACTATGGCTACACCTTC.

The chain couples TRBV27 to TRBJ2-2; 8 positions match TRBD1. The CDR3 extends over 16 amino acids. V lost 7 bases and J lost 1; bases outside the gene matches: 8. CDR1 is MNHEY and CDR2 is SMNVEV in the germline V gene (reference sequence). The CDR3 DNA sequence: TGTGCCAGCACTTTGTCCGGGACAGGGAACACCGGGGAGCTGTTTTTT. Its translation: CASTLSGTGNTGELFF.

The rearrangement joins TRBV7-2 to TRBJ2-7, with 8 bases lining up with TRBD1. Losses at the gene ends were 4 bases for V and 12 bases for J; bases not matched to a gene: 8. Germline CDR1 is SGHTA and CDR2 is FQGNSA. CDR3 length: 12 residues. CDR3 protein: CASSSVPGTGYF. The CDR3 DNA reads TGTGCCAGCAGCTCAGTGCCGGGGACAGGGTACTTC.